The T cell receptor beta chain under discussion was sequenced for a study of control samples from healthy donors and cancer patients. The CDR3 runs to 16 residues. V gave up 8 bases and J gave up 4 bases; unmatched junction bases: 11. CDR1 WSHSY and CDR2 SAAADI come from the germline V gene. The method was immunoSEQ multiplex PCR; TCRdb's version includes in-frame clones alone and lacks a portion of them. The sample has about 130,000 clones, roughly 94% seen once. Sequenced input: PBMCs. The sequence was collected from a man in his sixties with colorectal cancer. The V gene is TRBV10-2, the J gene TRBJ2-3, with 11 nucleotides matching TRBD1. The CDR3, as DNA: TGCGCCAGCTCTAAACCGGGACAGGGGGAGGCAGATACGCAGTATTTT. Protein product: CASSKPGQGEADTQYF.